This TCR beta chain was retrieved from a study of T cell changes during pregnancy in multiple sclerosis. Sequencing was performed with immunoSEQ multiplex PCR; in TCRdb, only in-frame clones are kept and a portion is missing. In the table there are 100,000 to 140,000 clones, 80% to 95% of which are singletons. This CDR3 comprises 17 residues. Unmatched junction bases numbered 11, after V lost 1 base and J lost 8 bases. Germline V gene data show CDR1 as LNHNV and CDR2 as YYDKDF (reference sequence). The source material was peripheral blood, sampled in the third trimester of pregnancy. The sequence came from a female donor in good health, enrolled as a control in a pregnancy study. The chain employs TRBV15 and TRBJ1-2, with 12 bases matching TRBD1. The CDR3 region is CATSRGGGQGAIVGYTF. Written as DNA, the CDR3 is TGTGCCACCAGCAGAGGGGGGGGACAGGGGGCTATCGTCGGCTACACCTTC.